This passage covers 10 T cell receptor beta chains from one sample sequenced in a study of T cells in Graves' hyperthyroidism and ophthalmopathy. Template material for amplifying TCR beta CDR3 regions consisted of RNA transcripts. With the HTBI primer set, the TCR CDR3 went through a first round of RT-PCR. TCRdb independently ran MiXCR on the multiplex PCR reads; one entry per CDR3 protein. This table holds around 620,000 distinct CDR3 sequences, around 45% found once. Sample: peripheral blood or thyroid tissue (not recorded which). The receptor set was obtained from an adult woman with Graves' disease, either hyperthyroidism or ophthalmopathy (not recorded which).

CDR3 in DNA: TGTGCCTGGAGTGTACAGGGTAGAGACTATGGCTACACCTTC. Its protein product is CAWSVQGRDYGYTF. This chain links TRBV30 with TRBJ1-2, with a weak D call TRBD1 (6 bases). The CDR3 is 14 residues long. Germline-derived CDR1 and CDR2 are GTSNPN and SVGIG (reference sequence). V lost 0 bases, J lost 3 bases, and 11 bases lay in between.

This clonotype occurred once. The rearrangement links TRBV20-1 to TRBJ1-6, with TRBD1 matching 9 bases. CDR3 size: 14 residues. Trimming removed 2 bases from V and 7 bases from J; junction bases left unmatched: 3. From germline, CDR1 is DFQATT and CDR2 SNEGSKA (reference sequence). CDR3 sequence: CSARSGQGNSPLHF. The CDR3 DNA sequence: TGCAGTGCTAGATCGGGACAGGGAAATTCACCCCTCCACTTT.

This chain joins TRBV19 and TRBJ2-2, with D possibly being TRBD1 or TRBD2 (5 bases each). The germline V gene encodes CDR1 LNHDA and CDR2 SQIVND (reference sequence). The CDR3 extends over 16 amino acids. Trimming cost V 3 bases and J 0 bases, with 11 bases left between them. CDR3 DNA: TGTGCCAGTAGTATTATTGGGACGGCGAACACCGGGGAGCTGTTTTTT. It yields the protein CASSIIGTANTGELFF.

CDR3 loop: CASSPPTLETQYF. DNA for the CDR3: TGTGCCAGCAGTCCCCCCACGTTGGAGACCCAGTACTTC. The chain carries TRBV2 and TRBJ2-5; D not resolved. Trimming removed 5 bases from V and 5 bases from J, with 12 bases in between. This CDR3 has 13 residues. The germline gives CDR1 SNHLY, CDR2 FYNNEI.

This clonotype was seen a handful of times. The chain links TRBV25-1 to TRBJ2-7; the match to TRBD1 covers 9 bases. In germline, CDR1 is MGHDK, CDR2 SYGVNS. CDR3 length: 14 amino acids. V shed 8 bases, J shed 2 bases, and the junction held 7 bases outside the gene matches. Here the CDR3 reads CASPLGTGPYEQYF. In nucleotides, the CDR3 is TGTGCCAGCCCCCTAGGGACAGGGCCCTACGAGCAGTACTTC.

The genes are TRBV10-3 and TRBJ1-1; D is uncertain. Germline V gives CDR1 ENHRY, CDR2 SYGVKD. The CDR3 covers 14 residues. V was clipped by 11 bases and J by 1 base, with 17 bases between them. CDR3 coding DNA: TGTGCCGGCGCCATTTATGGTCCGAACACTGAAGCTTTCTTT. Its translation: CAGAIYGPNTEAFF.

About this clonotype: The junction does not match germline at one end; this may be a read error. V is TRBV4-1 and J is TRBJ2-7; unclear D gene. Germline V lookup: CDR1 MGHRA, CDR2 YSYEKL. The CDR3 loop spans 15 amino acids. The CDR3 region is CASSQEMGWAYEQCF. As DNA, the CDR3 is TGCGCCAGCAGCCAAGAAATGGGCTGGGCCTACGAGCAGTGCTTC.

This clonotype appeared many times. The chain employs TRBV19 and TRBJ2-7; 10 nucleotides match TRBD2. The J segment lost 3 bases and the V segment lost 6 bases, leaving 8 bases of the junction unmatched. The V gene's germline CDR1 is LNHDA and CDR2 SQIVND (reference sequence). The CDR3 consists of 15 residues. In DNA form, the CDR3 reads TGTGCCAGTAGCTCTAGCGGGAGTCCGATCTACGAGCAGTACTTC. Amino acid sequence: CASSSSGSPIYEQYF.

The gene calls are TRBV7-2 and TRBJ2-5; 10 nucleotides align to TRBD1. CDR1 and CDR2 (germline): SGHTA, FQGNSA. The CDR3 runs to 14 residues. V lost 5 bases to trimming and J lost 4 bases; unmatched junction nucleotides: 4. The CDR3 protein is CASSGDRGLETQYF. In DNA, the CDR3 is TGTGCCAGCAGCGGGGACAGGGGATTAGAGACCCAGTACTTC.

The rearrangement joins TRBV5-5 to TRBJ1-1; 9 bases align to TRBD1. The germline V gene has CDR1 SGHKS and CDR2 YYEKEE (reference sequence). V shed 4 bases and J 5 bases; nucleotides not matched to a gene: 6. This CDR3 has 14 residues. The chain's CDR3 is CASSKGQGWTEAFF. Here the CDR3 DNA reads TGTGCCAGCAGCAAGGGACAGGGATGGACTGAAGCTTTCTTT.